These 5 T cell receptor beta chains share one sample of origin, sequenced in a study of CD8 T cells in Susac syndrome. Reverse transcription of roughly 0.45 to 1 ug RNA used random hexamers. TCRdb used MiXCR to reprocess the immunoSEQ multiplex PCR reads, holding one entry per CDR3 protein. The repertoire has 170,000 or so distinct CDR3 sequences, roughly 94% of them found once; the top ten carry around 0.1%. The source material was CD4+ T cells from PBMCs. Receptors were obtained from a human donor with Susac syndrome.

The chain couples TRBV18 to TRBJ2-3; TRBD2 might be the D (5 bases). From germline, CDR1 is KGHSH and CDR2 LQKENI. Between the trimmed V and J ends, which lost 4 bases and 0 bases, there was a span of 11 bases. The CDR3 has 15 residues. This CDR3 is CASSQVRTSTDTQYF. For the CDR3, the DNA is TGTGCCAGCTCACAAGTGCGGACTAGCACAGATACGCAGTATTTT.

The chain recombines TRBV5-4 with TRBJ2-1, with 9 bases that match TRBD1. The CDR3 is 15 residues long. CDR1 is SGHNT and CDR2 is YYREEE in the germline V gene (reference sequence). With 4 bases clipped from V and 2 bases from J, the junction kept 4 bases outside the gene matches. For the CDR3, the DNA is TGTGCCAGCAGCAAAGACAGGGGGACCTACAATGAGCAGTTCTTC. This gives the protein CASSKDRGTYNEQFF.

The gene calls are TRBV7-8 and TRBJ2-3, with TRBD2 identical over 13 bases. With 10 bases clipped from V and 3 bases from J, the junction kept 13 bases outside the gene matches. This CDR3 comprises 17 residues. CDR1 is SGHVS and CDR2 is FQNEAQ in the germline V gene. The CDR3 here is CATGPRVTSGRTDTQYF. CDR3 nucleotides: TGTGCCACTGGGCCCCGGGTGACTAGCGGGAGGACAGATACGCAGTATTTT.

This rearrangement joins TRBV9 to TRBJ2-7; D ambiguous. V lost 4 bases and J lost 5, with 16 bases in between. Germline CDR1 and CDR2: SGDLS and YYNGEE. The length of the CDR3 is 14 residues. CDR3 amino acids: CASSPSSSFHEQYF. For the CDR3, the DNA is TGTGCCAGCAGCCCCTCCAGTAGCTTCCACGAGCAGTACTTC.

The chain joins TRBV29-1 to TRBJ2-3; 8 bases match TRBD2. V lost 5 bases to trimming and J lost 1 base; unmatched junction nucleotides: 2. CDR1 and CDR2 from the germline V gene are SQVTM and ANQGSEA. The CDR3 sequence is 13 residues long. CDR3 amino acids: CSVHSGGTDTQYF. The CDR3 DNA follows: TGCAGCGTTCATAGCGGGGGCACAGATACGCAGTATTTT.